This T cell receptor beta chain was obtained from a study of CD8+ T cells in alopecia areata. The study's findings and limits: Expanded CD8+ clones among the top 100, as well as scalp clonality, were significantly decreased by tofacitinib. It was lesional scalp, especially alopecia totalis/universalis, that showed higher clonality than normal scalp.

Treatment noted: oral pan-JAK inhibitor, 5-10 mg twice daily. V was trimmed by 6 bases and J by 0 bases, leaving 15 bases between them. From germline, CDR1 is MNHEY and CDR2 SVGAGI. There are 15 residues in the CDR3. Investigators isolated RNA and reverse transcribed it into cDNA to act as the sequencing template. Repertoires were generated with immunoSEQ multiplex PCR, while TCRdb's copy carries only in-frame clones and drops some. The top ten clones hold 3% to 4% of a sample with over 95,000 clones, approximately 55% of them seen once. This clone was recorded a few times. Its antigen remains unknown.

This TCR derives from a human donor with alopecia areata. The sequencing used CD4+ T cells sorted from blood, collected at week 24, from a patient treated with tofacitinib. This chain links TRBV6-5 with TRBJ2-7, with unresolved D. The CDR3: CASSRSMADSYEQYF. The DNA for the CDR3 is TGTGCCAGCAGCCGTTCAATGGCGGACTCCTACGAGCAGTACTTC.